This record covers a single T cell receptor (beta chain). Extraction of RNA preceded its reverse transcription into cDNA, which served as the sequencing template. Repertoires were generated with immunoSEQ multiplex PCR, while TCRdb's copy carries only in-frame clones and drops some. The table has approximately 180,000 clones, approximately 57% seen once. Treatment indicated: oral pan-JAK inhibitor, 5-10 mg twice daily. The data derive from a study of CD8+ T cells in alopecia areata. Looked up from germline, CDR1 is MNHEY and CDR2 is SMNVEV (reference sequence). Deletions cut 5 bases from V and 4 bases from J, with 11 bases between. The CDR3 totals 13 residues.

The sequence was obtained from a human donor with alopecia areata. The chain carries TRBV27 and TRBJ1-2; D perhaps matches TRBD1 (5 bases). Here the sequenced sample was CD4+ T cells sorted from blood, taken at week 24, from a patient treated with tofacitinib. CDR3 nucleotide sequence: TGTGCCAGCAGTGGTTTGAGGGGCTATGGCTACACCTTC. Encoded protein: CASSGLRGYGYTF.